The 4 T cell receptor beta chains presented below share a single source sample, sequenced in a study of T cell changes during pregnancy in multiple sclerosis. Sequenced by immunoSEQ multiplex PCR; TCRdb stores in-frame clones only, minus some. The sample lists tens of thousands of clones; about nine tenths were seen once. The sample here was peripheral blood, taken in the second trimester of pregnancy. The origin of the receptors is a female donor with multiple sclerosis, enrolled in a pregnancy study.

The V gene is TRBV2, the J gene TRBJ2-2; 9 bases line up with TRBD2. This CDR3 region has 15 residues. Germline V CDR1 and CDR2: SNHLY, FYNNEI. The V gene end was trimmed by 4 bases and the J gene end by 0 bases; junction bases not matched to a gene: 0. CDR3 protein: CASSGLAANTGELFF. The CDR3 coding sequence is TGTGCCAGCAGTGGACTAGCGGCGAACACCGGGGAGCTGTTTTTT.

V usage is TRBV5-4 and J usage is TRBJ2-1, with a possible D match to TRBD1 (5 bases). Trimming left V 1 base short and J 5 bases short, with 13 bases between. The germline CDR1 and CDR2 sequences are SGHNT and YYREEE (reference sequence). The CDR3 has 15 amino acids. The CDR3 nucleotides are TGTGCCAGCAGCTTGATAGGGGCTAGAAACAATGAGCAGTTCTTC. Translated: CASSLIGARNNEQFF.

The J gene is TRBJ1-1, the V gene TRBV4-3; a possible D gene is TRBD1 (5 bases). The CDR3 extends over 15 amino acids. Germline CDR1 is LGHNA and CDR2 is YSLEER. Trimming pared 1 base from V and 1 base from J, leaving 10 bases between. The CDR3 is CASSQVLDTNTEAFF. As DNA, the CDR3 is TGCGCCAGCAGCCAAGTCTTGGACACGAACACTGAAGCTTTCTTT.

The J gene is TRBJ2-1, the V gene TRBV11-2; D perhaps matches TRBD2 (5 bases). The CDR3 loop spans 16 amino acids. Trimming shortened V by 2 bases and J by 7 bases, and 18 bases separated the two germline ends. CDR1 is SGHAT and CDR2 is FQNNGV in the germline V gene. The DNA of the CDR3 is TGTGCCAGCAGCTTAACCCAGCGGCCCTCTGCGAATGAGCAGTTCTTC. Protein: CASSLTQRPSANEQFF.